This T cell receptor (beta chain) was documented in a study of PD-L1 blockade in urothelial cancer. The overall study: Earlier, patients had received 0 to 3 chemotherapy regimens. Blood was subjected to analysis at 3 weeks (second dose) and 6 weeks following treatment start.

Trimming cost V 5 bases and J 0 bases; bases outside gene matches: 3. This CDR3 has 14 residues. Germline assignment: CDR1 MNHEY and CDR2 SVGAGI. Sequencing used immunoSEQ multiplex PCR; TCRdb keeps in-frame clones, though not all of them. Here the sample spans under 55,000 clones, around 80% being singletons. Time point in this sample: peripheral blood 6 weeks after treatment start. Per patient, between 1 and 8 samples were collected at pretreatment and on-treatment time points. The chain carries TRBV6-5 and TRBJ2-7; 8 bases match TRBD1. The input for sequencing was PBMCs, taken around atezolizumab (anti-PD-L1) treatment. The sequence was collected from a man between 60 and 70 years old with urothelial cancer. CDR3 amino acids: CASSTDRASYEQYF. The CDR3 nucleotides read TGTGCCAGCAGTACGGACAGGGCCTCCTACGAGCAGTACTTC.